The clone carrying this TCR beta chain was observed at least ten times. Its cognate antigen is unknown. The entry originates in a study of beta chain features in type 1 diabetes. Reverse transcription of all isolated RNA meant that expressed TCRB transcripts were sequenced. Data came from immunoSEQ multiplex PCR; TCRdb stores just in-frame clones and leaves some out. The data show hundreds of thousands of clones, around a sixth seen once. Study-wide results and caveats: Type 1 diabetes patients had fewer VDJ junction insertions and more deletions.

The length of the CDR3 is 12 residues. V shed 4 bases and J shed 4 bases, with 4 bases lying between them. Germline loops: CDR1 KGHSY, CDR2 FQNENV. The sample was naive CD4+ T cells from blood. The rearrangement joins TRBV16 to TRBJ2-2; D is unclear. The clonotype was recovered from a young woman in good health. CDR3 protein: CASSLITGELFF. CDR3 sequence (DNA): TGTGCCAGCAGCCTAATCACCGGGGAGCTGTTTTTT.